This T cell receptor (beta chain) is from a study of T cell responses to AZD1222 COVID-19 vaccine. Study-level results: Close to half of spike-specific TCRs reportedly recognize unmutated variant regions.

CDR1 and CDR2 (germline): LGHNT, FRNRAP. Trimming pared 6 bases from V and 4 bases from J, leaving 4 bases between. The CDR3 length is 11 residues. Remarks on this clone: As yet, its antigen is unknown.

TCRdb's copy holds only in-frame clones and misses some; the assay was immunoSEQ multiplex PCR. The sample carries over 110,000 clones, just over 90% recorded once. The TCR sequence derives from an adult in good health. Sample: peripheral blood, taken on day 0 of AZD1222 vaccination. This sequence joins TRBV12-5 and TRBJ1-5, with D unclear. In DNA form, the CDR3 reads TGTGCTAGTGGGGAAAATCAGCCCCAGCATTTT. Translated: CASGENQPQHF.